A single sample gave rise to the 23 T cell receptor beta chains below, sequenced in a study of shared clonotypes between healthy human individuals (dated by TCRdb to the early 2020s). The library was generated by the immunoSEQ multiplex PCR assay. TCRdb retrieved this table from immuneACCESS and kept in-frame rearrangements only. Not all clones are present; in checked studies, unresolved V genes account for under half, and no reason is known for the remainder. The sample table records 2 million to 2.5 million clones; approximately 93% of these occur just once. Of the sample, under 0.45% is held by the ten largest clones. Sequencing input: naive CD4+ T cells from PBMCs. The sample's cell subset or site label, in plain terms: CD45RA+ positively selected. Receptors were obtained from a man younger than 30 in good health. Some clones in this sample may be carry-over from other donors' samples.

The CDR3 region is CASSVTGSGGTEAFF. CDR3 DNA sequence: TGTGCCAGCAGCGTGACAGGGAGCGGAGGCACTGAAGCTTTCTTT. This chain links TRBV9 with TRBJ1-1, with 7 bases aligning to TRBD1. The germline V gene encodes CDR1 SGDLS and CDR2 YYNGEE. This CDR3 has 15 amino acids. The J segment lost 4 bases and the V segment lost 2 bases, leaving 8 bases of the junction unmatched.

The chain is built from TRBV10-3 and TRBJ2-7, with 10 nucleotides matching TRBD1. V trimming: 10 bases; J trimming: 3 bases; junction bases outside the gene matches: 3. This CDR3 contains 12 residues. The germline gives CDR1 ENHRY, CDR2 SYGVKD. This CDR3 is CATRDRGYEQYF. The CDR3 nucleotides read TGTGCCACTAGGGACAGGGGCTACGAGCAGTACTTC.

This chain connects TRBV5-1 to TRBJ1-2; D is perhaps TRBD1 (5 bases). The CDR3 contains 13 residues. CDR1 and CDR2 from the germline V gene are SGHRS and YFSETQ. V gave up 4 bases and J gave up 4 bases, with 11 bases separating them. CDR3 nucleotides: TGCGCCAGCAGCGCCCAGGGTGGCTATGGCTACACCTTC. Its protein product is CASSAQGGYGYTF.

J is TRBJ2-7 and V is TRBV25-1, with D perhaps assigned TRBD1 or TRBD2 (6 bases each). Between the trimmed V and J ends, which lost 2 bases and 4 bases, there was a span of 9 bases. The germline CDR1 and CDR2 sequences are MGHDK and SYGVNS. The CDR3 is 13 residues long. This chain's CDR3 is CASSEGGLYEQYF. CDR3 nucleotides: TGTGCCAGCAGTGAAGGGGGGCTTTACGAGCAGTACTTC.

CDR3 in DNA: TGTGCCAGCAGTTACTCAACCCAGGGAACGAATGGCTACACCTTC. Protein: CASSYSTQGTNGYTF. The chain joins TRBV6-6 to TRBJ1-2, with a possible D match to TRBD1 (5 bases). The V and J ends lost 0 bases and 6 bases respectively, with 14 bases between them. The CDR3 has 15 residues. Germline CDR1 MNHNY, CDR2 SVGAGI (reference sequence).

This clone came up a few times. The chain links TRBV27 to TRBJ2-3; D gene ambiguous. The ends were cut back, 4 bases at V and 5 bases at J, with 7 bases in the middle. Germline V gene data show CDR1 as MNHEY and CDR2 as SMNVEV (reference sequence). The CDR3 is 12 residues long. The CDR3 nucleotides are TGTGCCAGCAGTTCCCTCCGAGATACGCAGTATTTT. The encoded protein is CASSSLRDTQYF.

The chain employs TRBV5-5 and TRBJ2-7, with D uncertain. V was trimmed by 4 bases and J by 6 bases, leaving 8 bases between them. CDR3 length equals 11 residues. CDR1 and CDR2 from the germline V gene are SGHKS and YYEKEE (reference sequence). The CDR3: CASSQLSEQYF. CDR3 sequence (DNA): TGTGCCAGCAGCCAGTTATCCGAGCAGTACTTC.

The rearrangement joins TRBV25-1 to TRBJ2-5; D might be TRBD2 (7 bases). Germline V gives CDR1 MGHDK, CDR2 SYGVNS. CDR3 length: 15 amino acids. V dropped 6 bases and J dropped 5 bases, with 19 bases sitting between them. The CDR3 loop is CASSQIGGGRETQYF. CDR3 DNA sequence: TGTGCCAGCAGCCAAATAGGCGGGGGCCGGGAGACCCAGTACTTC.

The gene calls are TRBV30 and TRBJ2-1, with D perhaps matching TRBD2 (5 bases). Germline CDR1 GTSNPN, CDR2 SVGIG (reference sequence). The CDR3 loop spans 15 amino acids. CDR3: CAERREASSYNEQFF. The CDR3 bases are TGTGCTGAAAGACGGGAAGCTAGCTCCTACAATGAGCAGTTCTTC.

J is TRBJ1-2 and V is TRBV9; TRBD1 agrees at 7 bases. This CDR3 is 16 amino acids long. Germline V gives CDR1 SGDLS, CDR2 YYNGEE. V dropped 0 bases and J dropped 7; count of bases not matched to a gene: 12. The CDR3 nucleotides read TGTGCCAGCAGCGTAGAGGGGGCAGGATTTAGACGTGGCTACACCTTC. It codes for CASSVEGAGFRRGYTF. Variable domain in full (rest from reference TRBV9 and TRBJ1-2): DSGVTQTPKHLITATGQRVTLRCSPRSGDLSVYWYQQSLDQGLQFLIQYYNGEERAKGNILERFSAQQFPDLHSELNLSSLELGDSALYFCASSVEGAGFRRGYTFGSGTRLTVV.

This sequence joins TRBV9 and TRBJ2-5; 8 nucleotides line up with TRBD1. There are 13 residues in the CDR3. CDR1 is SGDLS and CDR2 is YYNGEE in the germline V gene. The trim removed 4 bases at V and 5 bases at J, leaving 4 bases unmatched. The CDR3 DNA reads as TGTGCCAGCAGCCCTCGGACAGGGGAGACCCAGTACTTC. It codes for CASSPRTGETQYF.

J is TRBJ1-2 and V is TRBV27, with TRBD1 matching 7 bases. The CDR3 has 14 amino acids. Germline V gives CDR1 MNHEY, CDR2 SMNVEV (reference sequence). V shed 4 bases and J 7 bases; nucleotides not matched to a gene: 9. The CDR3 DNA is TGTGCCAGCAGTTCTCCCAGACAGGGTGGTGGCTACACCTTC. Its protein is CASSSPRQGGGYTF.

This clone was observed once. The rearrangement uses TRBV4-2 and TRBJ1-3; maybe TRBD1 (5 bases). V was cut by 0 bases and J by 4 bases, with 10 bases left in between. Germline V lookup: CDR1 LGHNA, CDR2 YNFKEQ. The length of the CDR3 is 15 residues. CDR3 amino acids: CASSQDPGVGNTIYF. The CDR3 region has the DNA TGTGCCAGCAGCCAAGACCCGGGGGTCGGAAACACCATATATTTT.

The gene calls are TRBV28 and TRBJ2-7; no firm D call. V lost 4 bases and J 3 bases, leaving 13 bases between the germline ends. The CDR3 contains 14 residues. Germline CDR1 is MDHEN and CDR2 is SYDVKM. Written as DNA, the CDR3 is TGTGCCAGCAGTTCTCCGACTCTCCACTACGAGCAGTACTTC. This codes for CASSSPTLHYEQYF.

Points on this clone: The same CDR3 is also encoded by other DNA sequences in this sample. The CDR3 nucleotides are TGTGCCAGCAGACGGGACTTACAAGAGACCCAGTACTTC. This gives the protein CASRRDLQETQYF. V usage is TRBV6-6 and J usage is TRBJ2-5; the D gene is possibly TRBD2 (6 bases). From germline, CDR1 is MNHNY and CDR2 SVGAGI (reference sequence). V lost 6 bases to trimming and J lost 2 bases, with 10 bases between them. CDR3 size: 13 residues.

The chain has TRBV9 and TRBJ2-7; 8 positions match TRBD1. Germline trimming cut 0 bases from V and 3 bases from J; bases unmatched to any gene: 5. CDR1 is SGDLS and CDR2 is YYNGEE in the germline V gene. The length of the CDR3 is 15 residues. As DNA, the CDR3 is TGTGCCAGCAGCGTAGCAATCGGACAGGGCTACGAGCAGTACTTC. Protein product: CASSVAIGQGYEQYF.

The V gene is TRBV5-4, the J gene TRBJ2-1; D is undetermined. V shed 4 bases and J shed 10 bases, with 9 bases lying between them. From germline, CDR1 is SGHNT and CDR2 YYREEE (reference sequence). The CDR3 is 11 amino acids. The CDR3 nucleotides read TGTGCCAGCAGCCGAGGTTGGGAGCAGTTCTTC. It encodes CASSRGWEQFF.

A single count supports this clone. The chain recombines TRBV5-5 with TRBJ2-7, with D tentatively TRBD2 (6 bases). The CDR3 contains 13 residues. Germline V lookup: CDR1 SGHKS, CDR2 YYEKEE (reference sequence). Trimming shortened V by 0 bases and J by 3 bases, and 7 bases separated the two germline ends. This chain's CDR3 is CASSLGRVYEQYF. Written as DNA, the CDR3 is TGTGCCAGCAGCTTGGGGAGGGTCTACGAGCAGTACTTC. The variable domain in full, completed from reference TRBV5-5 and TRBJ2-7, reads DAGVTQSPTHLIKTRGQQVTLRCSPISGHKSVSWYQQVLGQGPQFIFQYYEKEERGRGNFPDRFSARQFPNYSSELNVNALLLGDSALYLCASSLGRVYEQYFGPGTRLTVT.

In the case of this clone: Distinct nucleotide sequences in the sample also encode this CDR3. The gene calls are TRBV20-1 and TRBJ2-1; D ambiguous. The germline CDR1 and CDR2 sequences are DFQATT and SNEGSKA (reference sequence). The CDR3 loop spans 11 amino acids. Trimming stripped 3 bases from V and 5 bases from J, with 5 bases between. Written as DNA, the CDR3 is TGCAGTGCTAGCGGCAACAATGAGCAGTTCTTC. Translating it yields CSASGNNEQFF.

The chain carries TRBV28 and TRBJ1-4; 8 bases align to TRBD1. This CDR3 region has 16 residues. The trim removed 4 bases at V and 2 bases at J, leaving 6 bases unmatched. Germline V CDR1 and CDR2: MDHEN, SYDVKM. CDR3 sequence (DNA): TGTGCCAGCAGTTCTGACAGGGGCGGCACTAATGAAAAACTGTTTTTT. Protein sequence: CASSSDRGGTNEKLFF.

The count of this clone is one. The chain carries TRBV11-1 and TRBJ2-7; D is uncertain. The CDR3 is 15 amino acids. CDR1 and CDR2 (germline): SGHAT, FQDESV (reference sequence). V was shortened by 5 bases and J by 2 bases, with 16 bases between the two germline ends. CDR3 sequence: CASSPRPTATYEQYF. The CDR3 bases are TGTGCCAGCAGCCCCAGACCCACCGCCACCTACGAGCAGTACTTC.

This chain joins TRBV5-1 and TRBJ1-4; D perhaps matches TRBD1 (6 bases). The germline V and J ends were trimmed by 4 bases and 3 bases, with 16 bases remaining between them. The CDR3 is 16 residues long. The germline CDR1 and CDR2 sequences are SGHRS and YFSETQ. The CDR3 DNA reads as TGCGCCAGCAGCCGGACCGGGGGCCAGCCTAATGAAAAACTGTTTTTT. Encoded protein: CASSRTGGQPNEKLFF.

This chain joins TRBV15 and TRBJ2-2; D not certain. Germline V CDR1 and CDR2: LNHNV, YYDKDF (reference sequence). CDR3 length: 12 amino acids. V was clipped by 0 bases and J by 6 bases, with 2 bases between them. This chain's CDR3 is CATSRDPGELFF. The CDR3 coding sequence is TGTGCCACCAGCAGAGATCCCGGGGAGCTGTTTTTT. The full variable domain, with the rest looked up from reference TRBV15 and TRBJ2-2, is DAMVIQNPRYQVTQFGKPVTLSCSQTLNHNVMYWYQQKSSQAPKLLFHYYDKDFNNEADTPDNFQSRRPNTSFCFLDIRSPGLGDTAMYLCATSRDPGELFFGEGSRLTVL.